The 22 T cell receptor beta chains given below trace back to one sample, sequenced in a study of blood T cell repertoires in COVID-19. TCRdb's table, derived via immunoSEQ multiplex PCR, lists solely in-frame clones and lacks some. Among 180,000 or so clones listed, about 88% were seen once. Specimen: PBMCs or T cells enriched from blood (not recorded which). These receptor sequences come from a woman aged 40 to 50 with acute COVID-19.

The chain combines TRBV5-1 with TRBJ1-6; possible D gene TRBD1, 5 bases. CDR1 is SGHRS and CDR2 is YFSETQ in the germline V gene. There are 15 residues in the CDR3. Trimming took off 5 bases at V and 8 bases at J, with 17 bases between the two ends. The CDR3 DNA reads TGCGCCAGCAGACTACAGGAGGGCAACTATTCACCCCTCCACTTT. Translating it yields CASRLQEGNYSPLHF.

V and J are TRBV30 and TRBJ1-1, with D possibly TRBD1 on 5 matching bases. CDR1 is GTSNPN and CDR2 is SVGIG in the germline V gene (reference sequence). V was shortened by 1 base and J by 4 bases, with 10 bases between the two germline ends. This CDR3 has 13 residues. CDR3 nucleotide sequence: TGTGCCTGGAGTGGGGGCAGTGGCACTGAAGCTTTCTTT. It is translated as CAWSGGSGTEAFF.

The V gene is TRBV3-1 (or the pseudogene TRBV3-2), the J gene TRBJ2-3; 7 nucleotides agree with TRBD1. Trimming cost V 4 bases and J 2 bases; bases outside gene matches: 3. This CDR3 has 14 residues. Germline-derived CDR1 and CDR2 are LGHDT and YNNKEL (reference sequence). The CDR3 here is CASSLGQFTDTQYF. The CDR3 DNA reads TGTGCCAGCAGCCTGGGACAGTTCACAGATACGCAGTATTTT.

V usage is TRBV3-1 (or the pseudogene TRBV3-2) and J usage is TRBJ2-5, with 13 bases that match TRBD2. The V and J ends lost 4 bases and 4 bases, in that order; junction bases with no gene match: 6. The CDR3 totals 16 residues. Germline loops: CDR1 LGHDT, CDR2 YNNKEL (reference sequence). CDR3 in amino acids: CASSPWTSGGGETQYF. The CDR3 coding sequence is TGTGCCAGCAGCCCATGGACTAGCGGGGGAGGAGAGACCCAGTACTTC.

This rearrangement joins TRBV9 to TRBJ2-3; TRBD2 matches at 7 bases. The CDR3 totals 16 residues. Trimming removed 4 bases from V and 5 bases from J; junction bases left unmatched: 13. Looked up from germline, CDR1 is SGDLS and CDR2 is YYNGEE. The DNA of the CDR3 is TGTGCCAGCAGCTCGGGGACTACAGAATTCAGAGATACGCAGTATTTT. This encodes CASSSGTTEFRDTQYF.

The gene calls are TRBV5-1 and TRBJ2-2; 8 bases fit TRBD1. The CDR3 spans 18 residues. Trimming took 4 bases from V and 7 from J; bases not matched to a gene: 18. The V gene's germline CDR1 is SGHRS and CDR2 YFSETQ. The CDR3 here is CASSPLVIAGQGNGELFF. CDR3 bases: TGCGCCAGCAGCCCCTTAGTGATCGCAGGACAGGGAAACGGGGAGCTGTTTTTT.

This rearrangement joins TRBV9 to TRBJ2-5; D is possibly TRBD2 (5 bases). The V and J ends lost 4 bases and 5 bases respectively, with 18 bases between them. CDR1 is SGDLS, CDR2 YYNGEE, per germline. CDR3 size: 15 residues. The CDR3 sequence is CASSPEGPPRETQYF. The CDR3 DNA reads TGTGCCAGCAGCCCCGAGGGTCCTCCCAGGGAGACCCAGTACTTC. Full variable domain (outside the CDR3, taken from reference TRBV9 and TRBJ2-5): DSGVTQTPKHLITATGQRVTLRCSPRSGDLSVYWYQQSLDQGLQFLIQYYNGEERAKGNILERFSAQQFPDLHSELNLSSLELGDSALYFCASSPEGPPRETQYFGPGTRLLVL.

The gene calls are TRBV19 and TRBJ2-2, with D perhaps matching TRBD2 (6 bases). Trimming pared 7 bases from V and 4 bases from J, leaving 13 bases between. The CDR3 is made up of 14 amino acids. Germline CDR1 LNHDA, CDR2 SQIVND (reference sequence). This CDR3 is CASTLALGTGELFF. The DNA for the CDR3 is TGTGCCAGTACTCTAGCGCTGGGCACCGGGGAGCTGTTTTTT.

The chain joins TRBV30 to TRBJ2-7, with a tentative D call TRBD2 (6 bases). Trimming stripped 0 bases from V and 5 bases from J, with 11 bases between. Germline CDR1 GTSNPN, CDR2 SVGIG (reference sequence). The CDR3 is 13 residues long. The CDR3 reads CAWSVAREDEQYF. The CDR3, as DNA: TGTGCCTGGAGTGTAGCCAGGGAGGACGAGCAGTACTTC.

The CDR3 DNA is TGTGCCAGCAGCCAGGGAGAAGCGCAGTATTTT. Translated: CASSQGEAQYF. V gene TRBV3-1 (or the pseudogene TRBV3-2) combines with J gene TRBJ2-3, with D possibly being TRBD2 (5 bases). CDR3 length: 11 residues. Germline-derived CDR1 and CDR2 are LGHDT and YNNKEL (reference sequence). The V end was cut by 3 bases, the J end by 10 bases, with 8 bases between.

As regards this clone: Different DNA sequences within this sample yield the same CDR3. The chain joins TRBV18 to TRBJ1-6; 8 bases fit TRBD1. This CDR3 comprises 14 residues. Germline V gene data show CDR1 as KGHSH and CDR2 as LQKENI. With 3 bases clipped from V and 9 bases from J, the junction kept 4 bases outside the gene matches. In nucleotides, the CDR3 is TGTGCCAGCTCACCCGGGACAGGAGTTTCACCCCTCCACTTT. Its protein product is CASSPGTGVSPLHF.

The V gene is TRBV6-5, the J gene TRBJ1-1, with a weak D call TRBD1 (5 bases). The CDR3 loop spans 14 amino acids. Trimming removed 0 bases at V and 4 bases at J, with 9 bases between. From germline, CDR1 is MNHEY and CDR2 SVGAGI. The CDR3, as DNA: TGTGCCAGCAGTTACTCTCGGGGGACCACTGAAGCTTTCTTT. Protein: CASSYSRGTTEAFF.

The V gene is TRBV29-1, the J gene TRBJ2-1; D call uncertain. Germline V gene lookup returns CDR1 SQVTM and CDR2 ANQGSEA. The CDR3 length is 14 residues. V dropped 7 bases and J dropped 0 bases, with 13 bases sitting between them. The CDR3 DNA sequence: TGCAGCGACTCGCCCGGTAACTCCTACAATGAGCAGTTCTTC. This gives the protein CSDSPGNSYNEQFF.

CDR3 sequence: CASSPPGLADYEQYF. The CDR3 DNA sequence: TGTGCCAGCTCACCACCCGGACTAGCGGATTACGAGCAGTACTTC. This chain joins TRBV18 and TRBJ2-7; 10 bases align to TRBD2. The germline V gene encodes CDR1 KGHSH and CDR2 LQKENI. The trim removed 0 bases at V and 4 bases at J, leaving 3 bases unmatched. The CDR3 contains 15 residues.

The chain couples TRBV9 to TRBJ1-3, with TRBD1 matching over 7 bases. The V segment lost 2 bases and the J segment 0 bases; nucleotides outside the gene matches: 8. This CDR3 is 17 amino acids long. Germline V lookup: CDR1 SGDLS, CDR2 YYNGEE. In DNA, the CDR3 is TGTGCCAGCAGCGTCCGAGGGGGCGCCGGCTCTGGAAACACCATATATTTT. It translates to CASSVRGGAGSGNTIYF.

This rearrangement joins TRBV19 to TRBJ2-7; TRBD1 agrees at 7 bases. J was trimmed by 7 bases and V by 4 bases; bases with no gene match: 7. The CDR3 extends over 13 amino acids. Germline loops: CDR1 LNHDA, CDR2 SQIVND (reference sequence). CDR3 in amino acids: CASSSTGVREQYF. The CDR3 DNA is TGTGCCAGTAGTAGTACAGGGGTCCGGGAGCAGTACTTC. The whole variable domain, filled in from reference TRBV19 and TRBJ2-7, reads DGGITQSPKYLFRKEGQNVTLSCEQNLNHDAMYWYRQDPGQGLRLIYYSQIVNDFQKGDIAEGYSVSREKKESFPLTVTSAQKNPTAFYLCASSSTGVREQYFGPGTRLTVT.

The V and J genes are TRBV29-1 and TRBJ1-2, with 9 nucleotides matching TRBD1. CDR3 length equals 13 residues. The ends lost 6 bases at V and 6 bases at J; junction bases unmatched: 8. CDR1 is SQVTM and CDR2 is ANQGSEA in the germline V gene. The CDR3 region is CSVPDRGVHGYTF. CDR3 DNA sequence: TGCAGCGTACCGGACAGGGGTGTCCATGGCTACACCTTC.

This chain joins TRBV3-1 (or the pseudogene TRBV3-2) and TRBJ1-6; D is unresolved. Trimming pared 2 bases from V and 4 bases from J, leaving 6 bases between. The CDR3 length is 14 residues. Germline V gene sequence: CDR1 LGHDT, CDR2 YNNKEL (reference sequence). The CDR3 nucleotides are TGTGCCAGCAGCCAACAGGTTTATAATTCACCCCTCCACTTT. It specifies CASSQQVYNSPLHF.

The V and J genes are TRBV28 and TRBJ1-2; tentatively, D is TRBD1 (5 bases). There are 13 residues in the CDR3. Germline CDR1 MDHEN, CDR2 SYDVKM. The V gene lost 6 bases and the J gene lost 8 bases, with 16 bases spanning the gap. CDR3 nucleotide sequence: TGTGCCAGCAGCCTGGTGGGGCCCAGGGGCTACACCTTC. Translated, it gives CASSLVGPRGYTF.

The chain uses TRBV2 and TRBJ2-3, with a possible D match to TRBD1 (6 bases). The CDR3 runs to 17 residues. The germline V and J ends were trimmed by 5 bases and 5 bases, with 23 bases remaining between them. Germline V gene sequence: CDR1 SNHLY, CDR2 FYNNEI. The CDR3 is CASSRPKNTDRLDTQYF. Here the CDR3 DNA reads TGTGCCAGCAGTCGACCTAAGAACACCGACAGGCTAGATACGCAGTATTTT.

The gene calls are TRBV5-6 and TRBJ2-2, with 10 bases lining up with TRBD2. J lost 3 bases, V lost 1 base, and 3 bases had no gene match. This CDR3 has 16 amino acids. Per germline, CDR1 SGHDT and CDR2 YYEEEE. DNA for the CDR3: TGTGCCAGCAGCTTGACTAGCGGGACCGACACCGGGGAGCTGTTTTTT. Translating it yields CASSLTSGTDTGELFF.

J is TRBJ2-7 and V is TRBV5-1; D ambiguous. The CDR3 sequence is 13 residues long. From germline, CDR1 is SGHRS and CDR2 YFSETQ. V gave up 5 bases and J gave up 1 base, with 10 bases separating them. As DNA, the CDR3 is TGCGCCAGCAGACAGACGGTTTCCTACGAGCAGTACTTC. This encodes CASRQTVSYEQYF.